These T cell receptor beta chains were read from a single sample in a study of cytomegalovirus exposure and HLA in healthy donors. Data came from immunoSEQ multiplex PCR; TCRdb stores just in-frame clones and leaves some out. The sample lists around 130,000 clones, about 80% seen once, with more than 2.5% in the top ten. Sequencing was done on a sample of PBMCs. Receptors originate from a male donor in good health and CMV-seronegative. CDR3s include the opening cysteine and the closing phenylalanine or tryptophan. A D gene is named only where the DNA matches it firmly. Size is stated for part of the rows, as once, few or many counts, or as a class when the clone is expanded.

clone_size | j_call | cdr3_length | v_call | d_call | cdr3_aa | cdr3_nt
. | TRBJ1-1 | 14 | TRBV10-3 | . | CAISESTVQGSAFF | TGTGCCATCAGTGAGTCGACCGTTCAGGGATCAGCTTTCTTT
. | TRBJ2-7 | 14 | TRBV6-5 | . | CASSYREPSYEQYF | TGTGCCAGCAGTTACCGGGAACCCTCCTACGAGCAGTACTTC
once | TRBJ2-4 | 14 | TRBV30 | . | CASTGTAGPNSQYF | TGTGCCTCCACCGGGACTGCCGGCCCAAACAGTCAGTACTTC
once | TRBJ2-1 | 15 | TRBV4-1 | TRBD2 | CASSQGLAGYNEQFF | TGCGCCAGCAGCCAGGGACTAGCGGGGTACAATGAGCAGTTCTTC
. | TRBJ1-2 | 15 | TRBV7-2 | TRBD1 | CASSIVQGANYGYTF | TGTGCCAGCAGCATAGTACAGGGGGCAAACTATGGCTACACCTTC
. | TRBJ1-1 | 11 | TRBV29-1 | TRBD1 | CSLQGATEAFF | TGCAGCCTGCAGGGGGCAACTGAAGCTTTCTTT
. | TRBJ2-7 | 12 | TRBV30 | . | CAWTVSSYEQYF | TGTGCCTGGACGGTTTCATCCTACGAGCAGTACTTC
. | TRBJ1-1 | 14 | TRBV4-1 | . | CASSQVGTALEAFF | TGCGCCAGCAGCCAAGTAGGAACAGCCCTTGAAGCTTTCTTT
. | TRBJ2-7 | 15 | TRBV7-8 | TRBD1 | CASSPRDRGRYEQYF | TGTGCCAGCAGCCCGAGGGACAGGGGGCGATACGAGCAGTACTTC
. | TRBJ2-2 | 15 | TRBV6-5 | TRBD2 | CASSYSLAGGGELFF | TGTGCCAGCAGTTACAGTCTAGCGGGAGGCGGGGAGCTGTTTTTT
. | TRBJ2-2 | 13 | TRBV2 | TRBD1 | CATRDSFTGELFF | TGTGCCACCCGGGACAGCTTCACCGGGGAGCTGTTTTTT
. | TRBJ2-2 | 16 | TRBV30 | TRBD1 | CAWTRKTGGGHGELFF | TGTGCCTGGACAAGAAAGACAGGGGGTGGTCACGGGGAGCTGTTTTTT
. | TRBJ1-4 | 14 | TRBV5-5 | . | CASSSGIPNEKLFF | TGTGCCAGCAGCTCAGGGATCCCTAATGAAAAACTGTTTTTT
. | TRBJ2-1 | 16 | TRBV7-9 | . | CASIKSGRVGGNEQFF | TGTGCCAGCATCAAAAGTGGTAGGGTCGGGGGCAATGAGCAGTTCTTC
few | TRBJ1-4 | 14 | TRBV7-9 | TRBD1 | CASSHDRVREKLFF | TGTGCCAGCAGCCACGACAGGGTTAGAGAAAAACTGTTTTTT
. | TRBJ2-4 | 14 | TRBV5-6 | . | CASSYGGGKNSQYF | TGTGCCAGCAGCTACGGGGGTGGCAAAAACAGTCAGTACTTC
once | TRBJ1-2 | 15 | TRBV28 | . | CASSLSGGHHYGYTF | TGTGCCAGCAGTTTATCCGGCGGACACCACTATGGCTACACCTTC
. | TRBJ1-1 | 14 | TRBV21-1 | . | CASSPKPGGTEAFF | TGTGCCAGCAGCCCCAAGCCAGGGGGGACTGAAGCTTTCTTT
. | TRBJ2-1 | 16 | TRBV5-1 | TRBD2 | CASSLSLAGEGNEQFF | TGCGCCAGCAGCTTGTCCTTAGCGGGAGAGGGTAATGAGCAGTTCTTC
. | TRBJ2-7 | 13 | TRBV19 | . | CASNPDWSYEQYF | TGTGCCAGTAACCCTGACTGGTCCTACGAGCAGTACTTC
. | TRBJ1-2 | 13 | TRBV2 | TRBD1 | CASHGTGIYGYTF | TGTGCCAGCCATGGGACAGGGATCTATGGCTACACCTTC
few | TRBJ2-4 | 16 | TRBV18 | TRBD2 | CASSPTKREQGNIQYF | TGTGCCAGCTCACCTACCAAGCGGGAGCAGGGAAACATTCAGTACTTC
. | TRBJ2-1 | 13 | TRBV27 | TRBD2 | CASRLAGDNEQFF | TGTGCCAGCAGACTAGCGGGAGACAATGAGCAGTTCTTC
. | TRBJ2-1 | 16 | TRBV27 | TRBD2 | CASSRLAEGSYNEQFF | TGTGCCAGCAGCCGACTAGCGGAGGGCTCCTACAATGAGCAGTTCTTC
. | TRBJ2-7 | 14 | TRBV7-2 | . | CASSFTGSSYEQYF | TGTGCCAGCAGCTTCACAGGGAGCTCCTACGAGCAGTACTTC